Shown below are 32 T cell receptor beta chains from a single sample sequenced in a study of vaccination effects on CD4 cells after COVID-19. These receptors' targets are unknown. The protocol was immunoSEQ multiplex PCR, while the TCRdb copy is restricted to in-frame clones and leaves out a portion. Seen here are tens of thousands of clones, over 70% observed once, and the top ten hold about 3.7%. ViraFEST used viral peptide pools to expand antigen-specific CD4+ T cells before sequencing. Once cultured for 10 days, the cells underwent separation to obtain CD4+ T cells. Vaccine recipients, nucleocapsid antibody negative, had no prior SARS-CoV-2 infection. Sample: CD4+ T cells from PBMCs cultured with HCoV-OC43 spike peptides, taken before COVID-19 vaccination. As to subset: HCoV-OC43 spike overlapping peptide pool stimulation. These receptors were collected from a human donor who received a COVID-19 vaccine.

This chain uses TRBV3-1 (or the pseudogene TRBV3-2) with TRBJ1-6; D not resolved. The germline gives CDR1 LGHDT, CDR2 YNNKEL (reference sequence). The V and J ends lost 1 base and 6 bases respectively, with 7 bases between them. The CDR3 contains 14 residues. The CDR3 reads CASSQVRVNSPLHF. In DNA, the CDR3 is TGTGCCAGCAGCCAAGTGAGGGTTAATTCACCCCTCCACTTT.

The chain links TRBV5-1 to TRBJ2-2; 12 bases agree with TRBD1. The CDR3 has 15 amino acids. V lost 4 bases to trimming and J lost 8 bases; unmatched junction nucleotides: 6. Germline values: CDR1 SGHRS, CDR2 YFSETQ. CDR3 nucleotides: TGCGCCAGCAGCCCGGGACAGGGGGCCCAAGGGGAGCTGTTTTTT. Translated: CASSPGQGAQGELFF.

The J gene is TRBJ1-2, the V gene TRBV6-5; TRBD1 agrees at 8 bases. Trimming cost V 4 bases and J 3 bases; bases outside gene matches: 10. The CDR3 is 16 residues long. CDR1 MNHEY and CDR2 SVGAGI come from the germline V gene. The CDR3 DNA is TGTGCCAGCAGTTTAAGACCGGACAGGGATGACTATGGCTACACCTTC. Translated: CASSLRPDRDDYGYTF.

The rearrangement uses TRBV6-4 and TRBJ1-2; no definite D call. Germline CDR1 is MRHNA and CDR2 is SNTAGT. This CDR3 has 13 amino acids. Trimming pared 5 bases from V and 4 bases from J, leaving 11 bases between. CDR3 amino acids: CASSLMYGYGYTF. The CDR3 coding sequence is TGTGCCAGCAGTTTAATGTATGGCTATGGCTACACCTTC.

This clone was observed a few times. The chain recombines TRBV7-2 with TRBJ1-5; D gene ambiguous. CDR3 length: 12 amino acids. Per the germline V gene, CDR1 is SGHTA and CDR2 is FQGNSA. V lost 1 base to trimming and J lost 7 bases, with 5 bases between them. CDR3 sequence reads: CASSLEGQPQHF. The CDR3 region has the DNA TGTGCCAGCAGCTTAGAGGGCCAGCCCCAGCATTTT.

The J gene is TRBJ2-2, the V gene TRBV5-1, with TRBD1 identical over 7 bases. V lost 4 bases, J lost 0 bases, and 6 bases stayed unmatched. Germline CDR1 SGHRS, CDR2 YFSETQ. This CDR3 has 16 residues. Here the CDR3 DNA reads TGCGCCAGCAGCCTGTATGACAGGGCGAACACCGGGGAGCTGTTTTTT. As protein: CASSLYDRANTGELFF.

This clone occurred once. V is TRBV6-2 or TRBV6-3 and J is TRBJ2-7, with D perhaps TRBD1 (5 bases). The CDR3 is 13 residues long. The V and J ends lost 2 bases and 1 base respectively, with 6 bases between them. CDR1 MNHEY and CDR2 SVGEGT come from the germline V gene. CDR3 sequence: CASSYDSSYEQYV. The CDR3 region has the DNA TGTGCCAGCAGTTACGACAGTTCCTACGAGCAGTACGTC.

This clone was observed once. The chain links TRBV24-1 to TRBJ2-5; 8 nucleotides match TRBD1. CDR3 size: 15 residues. CDR1 is KGHDR and CDR2 is SFDVKD in the germline V gene. Trimming removed 4 bases from V and 5 bases from J; junction bases left unmatched: 8. Here the CDR3 reads CATSDATGAGETQYF. The CDR3 region has the DNA TGTGCCACCAGTGACGCGACAGGGGCCGGGGAGACCCAGTACTTC.

CDR3 protein: CASSVATGQGLDEQFF. The CDR3, as DNA: TGTGCCAGCAGCGTAGCCACGGGACAGGGTTTAGATGAGCAGTTCTTC. The chain has TRBV9 and TRBJ2-1, with TRBD1 identical over 9 bases. Per germline, CDR1 SGDLS and CDR2 YYNGEE. The CDR3 sequence is 16 residues long. V was pared by 0 bases and J by 8 bases, with 9 bases of the junction left unmatched.

This clone was seen a handful of times. V and J are TRBV7-7 and TRBJ1-3; D is ambiguous. The CDR3 runs 13 residues. The V end was cut by 6 bases, the J end by 2 bases, with 8 bases between. Germline V CDR1 and CDR2: SSHAT, FNYEAQ (reference sequence). CDR3 amino acids: CASSPDTGNTIYF. CDR3 sequence (DNA): TGTGCCAGCAGTCCCGACACTGGAAACACCATATATTTT.

The chain is built from TRBV24-1 and TRBJ1-2; tentatively, D is TRBD1 (6 bases). The V and J ends lost 9 bases and 6 bases respectively, with 13 bases between them. The CDR3 totals 12 residues. Germline loops: CDR1 KGHDR, CDR2 SFDVKD. The CDR3: CATGWGGDGYTF. In DNA, the CDR3 is TGTGCCACCGGGTGGGGGGGCGATGGCTACACCTTC.

The CDR3, as DNA: TGCGCCAGCAGGGTCACCGGGGAGCTGTTTTTT. Translated, it gives CASRVTGELFF. J is TRBJ2-2 and V is TRBV5-1; D not certain. The V end was cut by 5 bases, the J end by 4 bases, with 3 bases between. The CDR3 spans 11 residues. Germline loops: CDR1 SGHRS, CDR2 YFSETQ.

The chain is built from TRBV28 and TRBJ1-2, with unresolved D. The CDR3 has 13 residues. Trimming took off 3 bases at V and 0 bases at J, with 5 bases between the two ends. Germline V CDR1 and CDR2: MDHEN, SYDVKM. This CDR3 is CASSFIANYGYTF. CDR3 nucleotides: TGTGCCAGCAGTTTCATAGCTAACTATGGCTACACCTTC.

The rearrangement uses TRBV24-1 and TRBJ1-5, with TRBD1 matching 10 bases. Germline assignment: CDR1 KGHDR and CDR2 SFDVKD. CDR3 length: 16 residues. Trimming at V came to 4 bases and at J to 1 base, leaving 3 bases not matched to a gene. The CDR3 nucleotides read TGTGCCACCAGTGAAGCGGGACAGGGGAGCAATCAGCCCCAGCATTTT. This sequence encodes CATSEAGQGSNQPQHF.

This clone was found a few times. V gene TRBV4-2 combines with J gene TRBJ1-5; no clear D gene. Germline CDR1 and CDR2: LGHNA and YNFKEQ. Between the trimmed V and J ends, which lost 1 base and 1 base, there was a span of 11 bases. This CDR3 region has 16 residues. The CDR3 DNA follows: TGTGCCAGCAGCCAAGCGATAGTAGAGAGCAATCAGCCCCAGCATTTT. Translated: CASSQAIVESNQPQHF.

This chain joins TRBV2 and TRBJ2-2; TRBD2 might be the D (5 bases). The germline CDR1 and CDR2 sequences are SNHLY and FYNNEI. The V end lost 10 bases, the J end lost 0 bases, and 15 bases lay between the germline ends. This CDR3 is built from 15 residues. The CDR3: CATTTPGTNTGELFF. DNA for the CDR3: TGTGCCACCACAACTCCGGGAACGAACACCGGGGAGCTGTTTTTT. The variable domain in full, with the rest retrieved from reference TRBV2 and TRBJ2-2, is EPEVTQTPSHQVTQMGQEVILRCVPISNHLYFYWYRQILGQKVEFLVSFYNNEISEKSEIFDDQFSVERPDGSNFTLKIRSTKLEDSAMYFCATTTPGTNTGELFFGEGSRLTVL.

The J gene is TRBJ1-2, the V gene TRBV12-3 or TRBV12-4; D is unresolved. Between the trimmed V and J ends, which lost 6 bases and 8 bases, there was a span of 13 bases. This CDR3 has 12 residues. For the CDR3, the DNA is TGTGCCAGCAGCCCGGGATTGGGGGGCTACACCTTC. Translation gives CASSPGLGGYTF.

The J gene is TRBJ1-1, the V gene TRBV29-1; D possibly corresponds to TRBD1 (5 bases). The CDR3 totals 13 residues. Germline assignment: CDR1 SQVTM and CDR2 ANQGSEA. Trimming took off 6 bases at V and 1 base at J, with 12 bases between the two ends. The chain's CDR3 is CSVTGTANTEAFF. The DNA of the CDR3 is TGCAGCGTAACCGGGACGGCGAACACTGAAGCTTTCTTT. The entire variable domain, with the rest obtained from reference TRBV29-1 and TRBJ1-1, is as follows: SAVISQKPSRDICQRGTSLTIQCQVDSQVTMMFWYRQQPGQSLTLIATANQGSEATYESGFVIDKFPISRPNLTFSTLTVSNMSPEDSSIYLCSVTGTANTEAFFGQGTRLTVV.

J is TRBJ1-1 and V is TRBV9, with no clear D. Trimming removed 0 bases from V and 0 bases from J, with 9 bases in between. In germline, CDR1 is SGDLS, CDR2 YYNGEE. CDR3 size: 15 residues. Here the CDR3 reads CASSVVLSVNTEAFF. The CDR3 nucleotides read TGTGCCAGCAGCGTAGTTCTCTCTGTGAACACTGAAGCTTTCTTT.

The V gene is TRBV5-1, the J gene TRBJ1-2, with 8 bases lining up with TRBD1. V trimming: 4 bases; J trimming: 4 bases; junction bases outside the gene matches: 6. This CDR3 has 14 amino acids. From germline, CDR1 is SGHRS and CDR2 YFSETQ. This CDR3 is CASSLRTGFYGYTF. CDR3 nucleotide sequence: TGCGCCAGCAGCCTCCGGACAGGGTTCTATGGCTACACCTTC.

V usage is TRBV18 and J usage is TRBJ2-7; no firm D call. This CDR3 has 13 residues. The V and J ends lost 3 bases and 6 bases respectively, with 12 bases between them. Germline V gives CDR1 KGHSH, CDR2 LQKENI. The CDR3 protein is CASSPLPVGEQYV. For the CDR3, the DNA is TGTGCCAGCTCACCTCTCCCCGTGGGCGAGCAGTACGTC.

This clone is a singleton in its sample. The rearrangement links TRBV6-4 to TRBJ2-3; D not certain. The CDR3 runs to 16 residues. Germline CDR1 reads MRHNA; CDR2 reads SNTAGT. V was pared by 8 bases and J by 3 bases, with 21 bases between. The CDR3 nucleotides are TGTGCCAGCTCAACGGCCGGCGGCCTGGGGACAGATACGCAGTATTTT. Encoded protein: CASSTAGGLGTDTQYF.

This chain joins TRBV3-1 (or the pseudogene TRBV3-2) and TRBJ2-1; 9 bases are a match to TRBD1. CDR1 and CDR2 (germline): LGHDT, YNNKEL (reference sequence). The J segment lost 7 bases and the V segment lost 4 bases, leaving 17 bases of the junction unmatched. This CDR3 has 18 residues. The CDR3 spells CASSRITSGTGWSNEQFF. CDR3 DNA: TGTGCCAGCAGCCGCATTACTTCCGGGACAGGGTGGAGTAATGAGCAGTTCTTC.

This clone was seen a handful of times. The chain links TRBV24-1 to TRBJ1-5; D call uncertain. Germline V lookup: CDR1 KGHDR, CDR2 SFDVKD. The CDR3 loop spans 14 amino acids. The V and J ends lost 5 bases and 2 bases respectively, with 9 bases between them. CDR3 residues: CATSGGGGNQPQHF. DNA for the CDR3: TGTGCCACCAGTGGCGGCGGCGGCAATCAGCCCCAGCATTTT.

The gene calls are TRBV3-1 (or the pseudogene TRBV3-2) and TRBJ1-2, with TRBD1 matching 8 bases. The germline V gene encodes CDR1 LGHDT and CDR2 YNNKEL (reference sequence). This CDR3 is 13 amino acids long. Trimming removed 4 bases from V and 6 bases from J; junction bases left unmatched: 4. The CDR3 DNA reads TGTGCCAGCAGCCGGACAGGGTCTAATGGCTACACCTTC. This codes for CASSRTGSNGYTF.

The CDR3 region is CASSPDIYGYTF. CDR3 nucleotides: TGTGCCAGCAGCCCAGACATCTATGGCTACACCTTC. This chain links TRBV7-8 with TRBJ1-2; D call uncertain. V gave up 5 bases and J gave up 4 bases, with 8 bases separating them. The CDR3 consists of 12 residues. Germline-derived CDR1 and CDR2 are SGHVS and FQNEAQ.

The V gene is TRBV5-8, the J gene TRBJ1-1; no clear D. V shed 0 bases and J shed 0 bases, with 15 bases lying between them. This CDR3 is built from 17 residues. The germline V gene has CDR1 SGHTS and CDR2 YDEGEE. The CDR3: CASSLAWAYAMNTEAFF. The CDR3, as DNA: TGTGCCAGCAGCTTGGCCTGGGCGTACGCTATGAACACTGAAGCTTTCTTT.

The chain couples TRBV9 to TRBJ1-4, with a possible D match to TRBD1 (5 bases). This CDR3 comprises 15 residues. V gave up 0 bases and J gave up 4 bases, with 10 bases separating them. Germline-derived CDR1 and CDR2 are SGDLS and YYNGEE. The CDR3 loop reads CASSVGPGGNEKLFF. CDR3 bases: TGTGCCAGCAGCGTAGGTCCGGGGGGTAATGAAAAACTGTTTTTT.

The chain carries TRBV5-1 and TRBJ2-7; weak D call: TRBD2 (5 bases). CDR3 length: 13 residues. Trimming left V 4 bases short and J 2 bases short, with 10 bases between. Germline V gene sequence: CDR1 SGHRS, CDR2 YFSETQ. This chain's CDR3 is CASSRDGAYEQYV. CDR3 in DNA: TGCGCCAGCAGCAGAGACGGGGCCTACGAGCAGTACGTC.

The chain employs TRBV6-5 and TRBJ2-7, with D uncertain. Germline V CDR1 and CDR2: MNHEY, SVGAGI. Trimming removed 5 bases from V and 3 bases from J, with 14 bases in between. This CDR3 contains 14 residues. The DNA for the CDR3 is TGTGCCAGCAGTCCTGATATCTCCCTCTACGAGCAGTACGTC. Residues: CASSPDISLYEQYV.

Regarding this clone: This CDR3 is also generated by other DNA sequences in the sample. The CDR3 region has the DNA TGTGCCAGCTCACCACAGGGGCGAGAGACCCAGTACTTC. This encodes CASSPQGRETQYF. The rearrangement joins TRBV18 to TRBJ2-5; D is possibly TRBD1 (5 bases). The V end lost 1 base, the J end lost 4 bases, and 7 bases lay between the germline ends. CDR1 and CDR2 (germline): KGHSH, LQKENI. This CDR3 has 13 residues.

This clone was seen only a few times. The V and J genes are TRBV5-1 and TRBJ2-1; D remains unclear. V was trimmed by 4 bases and J by 5 bases, leaving 10 bases between them. The CDR3 is 13 amino acids. Germline values: CDR1 SGHRS, CDR2 YFSETQ. The chain's CDR3 is CASSPQVNNEQFF. The CDR3 nucleotides are TGCGCCAGCAGCCCTCAAGTAAACAATGAGCAGTTCTTC.